These 24 T cell receptor beta chains share one sample of origin, sequenced in a study of T cells in Graves' hyperthyroidism and ophthalmopathy. Amplification yielded TCR beta CDR3 regions, with RNA transcripts as the source. An initial round of RT-PCR targeting the TCR CDR3 relied on the HTBI primer set. Via MiXCR, TCRdb re-called the multiplex PCR reads, giving one row per CDR3 protein. The data hold about 360,000 distinct CDR3 sequences, with about 18% observed a single time. Input material: blood. The receptors here all came from a young woman with Graves' hyperthyroidism.

This clonotype was found many times. The chain combines TRBV20-1 with TRBJ2-7; the match to TRBD1 covers 8 bases. CDR3 length equals 16 residues. Per germline, CDR1 DFQATT and CDR2 SNEGSKA (reference sequence). The V gene end was trimmed by 0 bases and the J gene end by 3 bases; junction bases not matched to a gene: 10. CDR3 sequence reads: CSARDGTGGGYYEQYF. The CDR3 DNA reads TGCAGTGCTAGAGATGGAACAGGGGGAGGCTACTACGAGCAGTACTTC.

As regards this clonotype: One end of the junction does not line up with germline, which may come from a read error. V and J are TRBV2 and TRBJ2-7; 7 bases are shared with TRBD1. The CDR3 has 12 amino acids. CDR1 is SNHLY, CDR2 FYNNEI, per germline. In nucleotides, the CDR3 is TGTGCCAGCAGAGAAGGGGGCCCCGAGCAGTACTTC. Translated, it gives CASREGGPEQYF.

This clonotype came up a few times. CDR3 in DNA: TGTGCCAGCAGTCCGGGACTAGCGGGAGGGCCTTACGAGCAGTACTTC. This codes for CASSPGLAGGPYEQYF. V is TRBV12-3 or TRBV12-4 and J is TRBJ2-7; 16 bases align to TRBD2. CDR3 length equals 16 residues. Trimming at V came to 5 bases and at J to 4 bases, leaving 5 bases not matched to a gene.

This clonotype was seen ten or more times. The chain employs TRBV18 and TRBJ1-5; 8 bases map to TRBD1. This CDR3 comprises 14 residues. Germline loops: CDR1 KGHSH, CDR2 LQKENI. The V and J ends lost 6 bases and 4 bases, in that order; junction bases with no gene match: 5. The CDR3 DNA sequence: TGTGCCAGCTCCCTGGACAGGGATAATCAGCCCCAGCATTTT. Translated, it gives CASSLDRDNQPQHF. Using reference TRBV18 and TRBJ1-5 for the parts outside the CDR3, the full variable domain is NAGVMQNPRHLVRRRGQEARLRCSPMKGHSHVYWYRQLPEEGLKFMVYLQKENIIDESGMPKERFSAEFPKEGPSILRIQQVVRGDSAAYFCASSLDRDNQPQHFGDGTRLSIL.

Many counts were recorded for this clonotype. The chain is built from TRBV4-1 and TRBJ2-7; D gene unclear. With 2 bases removed from V and 2 bases from J, the gap between germline ends came to 7 bases. CDR3 length: 13 amino acids. Germline loops: CDR1 MGHRA, CDR2 YSYEKL. The CDR3 coding sequence is TGCGCCAGCAGCCAAACCGACACCTACGAGCAGTACTTC. Translating gives CASSQTDTYEQYF.

The chain is built from TRBV28 and TRBJ1-1, with 11 nucleotides matching TRBD1. The trim removed 5 bases at V and 7 bases at J, leaving 6 bases unmatched. The CDR3 is made up of 14 amino acids. CDR1 MDHEN and CDR2 SYDVKM come from the germline V gene. As DNA, the CDR3 is TGTGCCAGCAGTGGACAGGGGGCGCGGAGTGAAGCTTTCTTT. This codes for CASSGQGARSEAFF.

In its sample, this clonotype was seen many times. It is likely a read error, because the conserved phenylalanine at the end of the CDR3 is missing. The chain has TRBV7-8 and TRBJ1-3; D gene ambiguous. The CDR3 extends over 15 amino acids. From germline, CDR1 is SGHVS and CDR2 FQNEAQ. Trimming shortened V by 1 base and J by 0 bases, and 7 bases separated the two germline ends. CDR3 loop: CASSLGTHSGNTIYL. Written as DNA, the CDR3 is TGTGCCAGCAGCTTAGGGACGCACTCTGGAAACACCATATATCTT.

This clonotype was found many times. This chain uses TRBV2 with TRBJ1-2; D not resolved. Trimming stripped 2 bases from V and 5 bases from J, with 12 bases between. The germline CDR1 and CDR2 sequences are SNHLY and FYNNEI. CDR3 length equals 14 residues. The CDR3 bases are TGTGCCAGCAGTGAATCCCTCTCCTCGTATGGCTACACCTTC. It codes for CASSESLSSYGYTF.

This clonotype was recorded many times. The chain employs TRBV20-1 and TRBJ1-1; no reliable D call. CDR1 DFQATT and CDR2 SNEGSKA come from the germline V gene (reference sequence). CDR3 size: 14 residues. The ends were cut back, 5 bases at V and 2 bases at J, with 15 bases in the middle. CDR3 loop: CSAVSDRGNTEAFF. As DNA, the CDR3 is TGCAGTGCTGTTTCCGACCGTGGCAACACTGAAGCTTTCTTT.

This clonotype was detected many times. The V gene is TRBV7-8, the J gene TRBJ1-3; TRBD1 might be the D (5 bases). CDR1 is SGHVS and CDR2 is FQNEAQ in the germline V gene. With 1 base removed from V and 0 bases from J, the gap between germline ends came to 10 bases. This CDR3 has 16 residues. CDR3 sequence (DNA): TGTGCCAGCAGCTTAGGTGGGGGGGACTCTGGAAACACCATATATTTT. Translation: CASSLGGGDSGNTIYF.

This clonotype was counted ten times or more. The chain has TRBV6-1 and TRBJ1-5, with 7 positions matching TRBD1. In germline, CDR1 is MNHNS, CDR2 SASEGT. The junction had 12 bases not matched to a gene; V was cut back by 6 bases and J by 7 bases. The CDR3 extends over 15 amino acids. CDR3: CASSVTRDRSQPQHF. Here the CDR3 DNA reads TGTGCCAGCAGCGTGACCCGGGACAGAAGCCAGCCCCAGCATTTT.

There are many counts of this clonotype. V is TRBV2 and J is TRBJ1-1, with TRBD1 as a possible D gene (5 bases). The CDR3 is 14 residues long. Germline-derived CDR1 and CDR2 are SNHLY and FYNNEI. The ends were cut back, 6 bases at V and 4 bases at J, with 15 bases in the middle. CDR3 loop: CASRDWDYGTEAFF. CDR3 sequence (DNA): TGTGCCAGCAGAGATTGGGACTACGGCACTGAAGCTTTCTTT.

This clonotype was seen repeatedly, ten times or more. CDR3 in amino acids: CASSLGQHYEQYF. Written as DNA, the CDR3 is TGTGCCAGCTCGCTAGGACAACACTACGAGCAGTACTTC. The rearrangement uses TRBV18 and TRBJ2-7; perhaps TRBD1 as D (5 bases). Germline assignment: CDR1 KGHSH and CDR2 LQKENI. V gave up 6 bases and J gave up 3 bases, with 12 bases separating them. The length of the CDR3 is 13 residues.

Ten or more counts support this clonotype. The chain carries TRBV3-1 and TRBJ2-3; a possible D gene is TRBD2 (6 bases). Germline V CDR1 and CDR2: LGHDT, YNNKEL (reference sequence). V was clipped by 4 bases and J by 8 bases, with 19 bases between them. The length of the CDR3 is 15 residues. CDR3 nucleotides: TGTGCCAGCAGCCTCGCTACCTATAGCGGTAGTACGCAGTATTTT. Its protein is CASSLATYSGSTQYF.

This clonotype was picked up many times. V and J are TRBV20-1 and TRBJ1-1; TRBD1 might be the D (5 bases). Germline CDR1 reads DFQATT; CDR2 reads SNEGSKA (reference sequence). The CDR3 covers 12 residues. Between the trimmed V and J ends, which lost 6 bases and 1 base, there was a span of 9 bases. The CDR3 region has the DNA TGCAGTGCCCGGGACGAGAACACTGAAGCTTTCTTT. This codes for CSARDENTEAFF.

The chain couples TRBV2 to TRBJ1-2, with a possible D match to TRBD1 (5 bases). CDR1 is SNHLY and CDR2 is FYNNEI in the germline V gene. V lost 6 bases and J lost 8, with 16 bases in between. CDR3 length equals 13 residues. The CDR3 DNA sequence: TGTGCCAGCAGCCGGGACTCCCAGGGAGGCTACACCTTC. Translation gives CASSRDSQGGYTF. The full variable domain, completed using reference TRBV2 and TRBJ1-2, is EPEVTQTPSHQVTQMGQEVILRCVPISNHLYFYWYRQILGQKVEFLVSFYNNEISEKSEIFDDQFSVERPDGSNFTLKIRSTKLEDSAMYFCASSRDSQGGYTFGSGTRLTVV.

This clonotype occurred a few times. The gene calls are TRBV3-1 and TRBJ1-2, with 9 bases aligning to TRBD1. Germline loops: CDR1 LGHDT, CDR2 YNNKEL (reference sequence). The CDR3 extends over 15 amino acids. V was clipped by 2 bases and J by 2 bases; unmatched bases: 3. The CDR3 sequence: CASSQLDRGNYGYTF. The CDR3 nucleotides are TGTGCCAGCAGCCAACTTGACAGGGGGAACTATGGCTACACCTTC.

The V gene is TRBV12-3 or TRBV12-4, the J gene TRBJ2-7, with 8 bases matching TRBD2. The V segment lost 5 bases and the J segment 3 bases; nucleotides outside the gene matches: 15. This CDR3 is built from 17 residues. The CDR3, as DNA: TGTGCCAGCAGTCCAGGGACACCTCGGAGCGGGAGCTACGAGCAGTACTTC. The encoded protein is CASSPGTPRSGSYEQYF.

In this sample, this clonotype turned up many times. The chain uses TRBV4-1 and TRBJ1-2; D not certain. There are 14 residues in the CDR3. The germline V gene encodes CDR1 MGHRA and CDR2 YSYEKL. V lost 6 bases, J lost 0 bases, and 11 bases lay in between. The CDR3 region has the DNA TGCGCCAGCAGTCGGACCATATCTAACTATGGCTACACCTTC. Its protein is CASSRTISNYGYTF.

In this sample, this clonotype turned up many times. CDR3: CASRRISYEQYF. The CDR3, as DNA: TGTGCCAGCAGAAGGATCTCCTACGAGCAGTACTTC. This rearrangement joins TRBV2 to TRBJ2-7; D is unclear. V dropped 6 bases and J dropped 0 bases, with 6 bases sitting between them. CDR3 length: 12 amino acids. The V gene's germline CDR1 is SNHLY and CDR2 FYNNEI. Based on the CDR3 plus reference TRBV2 and TRBJ2-7, the full variable domain is EPEVTQTPSHQVTQMGQEVILRCVPISNHLYFYWYRQILGQKVEFLVSFYNNEISEKSEIFDDQFSVERPDGSNFTLKIRSTKLEDSAMYFCASRRISYEQYFGPGTRLTVT.

This clonotype occurred many times. The genes are TRBV7-6 and TRBJ1-1; a possible D gene is TRBD1 (5 bases). CDR3 length equals 15 residues. Between the trimmed V and J ends, which lost 5 bases and 3 bases, there was a span of 16 bases. Germline assignment: CDR1 SGHVS and CDR2 FNYEAQ. CDR3 nucleotides: TGTGCCAGCAGCCAGCTTACAGGATCCTACACTGAAGCTTTCTTT. Translated: CASSQLTGSYTEAFF. Full variable domain (remainder filled in from reference TRBV7-6 and TRBJ1-1): GAGVSQSPRYKVTKRGQDVALRCDPISGHVSLYWYRQALGQGPEFLTYFNYEAQQDKSGLPNDRFSAERPEGSISTLTIQRTEQRDSAMYRCASSQLTGSYTEAFFGQGTRLTVV.

The V and J genes are TRBV4-1 and TRBJ2-5; 9 positions match TRBD2. The trim removed 4 bases at V and 5 bases at J, leaving 8 bases unmatched. CDR1 MGHRA and CDR2 YSYEKL come from the germline V gene. CDR3 length: 15 residues. The DNA of the CDR3 is TGCGCCAGCAGCCCCTTTGGCGGGGGGGCGGAGACCCAGTACTTC. Its protein is CASSPFGGGAETQYF.

This clonotype was counted at least ten times. The J gene is TRBJ1-2, the V gene TRBV12-3 or TRBV12-4; 7 bases align to TRBD1. V shed 9 bases, J shed 8 bases, and the junction held 12 bases outside the gene matches. CDR3 length: 13 amino acids. The CDR3 coding sequence is TGTGCCAGTATTGAACAGGGGAGTAAGGGCTACACCTTC. As protein: CASIEQGSKGYTF.

The chain is built from TRBV15 and TRBJ2-6, with D perhaps TRBD1 (5 bases). In germline, CDR1 is LNHNV, CDR2 YYDKDF (reference sequence). Trimming removed 4 bases from V and 2 bases from J, with 12 bases in between. The CDR3 totals 16 residues. CDR3 DNA sequence: TGTGCCACCAGCAAAGATCCCAGGGCTGGGGCCAACGTCCTGACTTTC. It specifies CATSKDPRAGANVLTF.